Listed here is a single T cell receptor beta chain. Its matching antigen is unknown. The read falls 3 residues short of the CDR3 end, and the missing part is taken from the germline J gene. This record belongs to a study of Tregs in tolerant kidney transplant recipients. Turning to the study itself: Related graft donors supplied nonmyeloablative bone marrow transplants, and mixed chimerism was transient.

Broader study findings: Some patients' samples used different primers over time, so nucleotide sequences weren't comparable.

The CDR3 sequence is 15 residues long. The germline gives CDR1 SGHTA, CDR2 FQGNSA. V was clipped by 1 base and J by 4 bases, with 13 bases between them. Repertoires were generated with immunoSEQ multiplex PCR, while TCRdb's copy carries only in-frame clones and drops some. This listing includes tens of thousands of clones. Unstimulated regulatory T cells (CD4+CD25+CD127-), CD4+CD25- non-regulatory cells, CD4 and CD8 cells were FACS-sorted from thawed PBMCs. The receptor comes from a human donor who received a combined kidney and bone marrow transplant. Sample: CD4+ T cells from blood, taken before the transplant. The chain uses TRBV7-2 and TRBJ2-5; D is unresolved. The CDR3 protein is CASSLGSRVSETQYF. The CDR3 DNA, read in part, is TGTGCCAGCAGCTTAGGTTCCCGGGTTTCAGAGACC.